The T cell receptor (beta chain) under discussion was sequenced for a study of blood T cells in healthy people across ages. Primed by a sample-barcoded 5' primer and a J-beta primer mix, a second PCR proceeded for roughly 7 to 12 cycles. Each CDR3 protein is one row after TCRdb ran MiXCR on the 5' RACE reads. The sample holds 700,000 or so distinct CDR3 sequences, roughly 20% seen once. The sequenced material came from blood. This clonotype was sampled from a man aged 65-85 years in good health.

The CDR3: CASSFRVALSGANVLTF. DNA for the CDR3: TGTGCCAGCAGTTTCCGGGTCGCCCTCTCTGGGGCCAACGTCCTGACTTTC. The rearrangement uses TRBV12-3 or TRBV12-4 and TRBJ2-6, with unresolved D. The CDR3 is made up of 17 amino acids. The V end was cut by 3 bases, the J end by 0 bases, with 12 bases between.